One sample yielded the 21 T cell receptor beta chains listed below, sequenced in a study of OX40 agonist ivuxolimab in advanced cancers. Library method: the immunoSEQ multiplex PCR assay. As stored in TCRdb, this immuneACCESS dataset retains in-frame rearrangements with V and J assigned. A fraction of the clones does not appear; measured against another copy, unresolved V genes explain less than half of the discrepancy, and the remainder lacks a known reason. The sample table records about 40,000 clones; just under 85% of these occur just once. The ten largest clones add up to under 45% of the sample. The sample consisted of CD4+ or CD8+ T cells sorted from blood, taken in a trial of the OX40 agonist ivuxolimab. The receptors here all came from an adult with an advanced solid tumor such as melanoma, head and neck, liver or kidney cancer.

V usage is TRBV5-4 and J usage is TRBJ2-3; D possibly matches TRBD1 or TRBD2 (5 bases each). CDR1 SGHNT and CDR2 YYREEE come from the germline V gene (reference sequence). This CDR3 region has 14 residues. Trimming left V 3 bases short and J 6 bases short, with 14 bases between. The CDR3: CASSSRGAADTQYF. CDR3 in DNA: TGTGCCAGCAGCTCTCGAGGGGCGGCGGATACGCAGTATTTT.

The chain combines TRBV7-8 with TRBJ2-5; TRBD1 agrees at 9 bases. The length of the CDR3 is 13 residues. V lost 4 bases to trimming and J lost 5 bases; unmatched junction nucleotides: 2. Germline V gene sequence: CDR1 SGHVS, CDR2 FQNEAQ. The CDR3 DNA is TGTGCCAGCAGCTATGGACAGGGGGAGACCCAGTACTTC. Translation: CASSYGQGETQYF.

This chain uses TRBV6-5 with TRBJ2-1; D remains ambiguous. Looked up from germline, CDR1 is MNHEY and CDR2 is SVGAGI. Deletions cut 2 bases from V and 12 bases from J, with 20 bases between. The CDR3 length is 15 residues. The CDR3 sequence: CASSYRTPGLKGQFF. The CDR3 nucleotides are TGTGCCAGCAGTTACAGGACCCCTGGGCTCAAAGGGCAGTTCTTC.

The V gene is TRBV6-6, the J gene TRBJ1-2; TRBD1 matches 11 bases. V shed 5 bases and J 7 bases; nucleotides not matched to a gene: 6. The length of the CDR3 is 14 residues. From germline, CDR1 is MNHNY and CDR2 SVGAGI (reference sequence). The CDR3 DNA sequence: TGTGCCAGCAGTCCCCGGACAGGGGGCGTTGGCTACACCTTC. Translating it yields CASSPRTGGVGYTF.

The chain uses TRBV6-1 and TRBJ1-5; possibly TRBD1 for D (5 bases). Germline CDR1 MNHNS, CDR2 SASEGT. The length of the CDR3 is 15 residues. V was pared by 7 bases and J by 2 bases, with 15 bases between. The CDR3 sequence: CASKSGGVGNQPQHF. Written as DNA, the CDR3 is TGTGCCAGCAAAAGCGGGGGGGTCGGCAATCAGCCCCAGCATTTT.

The chain uses TRBV7-9 and TRBJ1-1; 8 bases line up with TRBD1. Germline lookup yields CDR1 SEHNR and CDR2 FQNEAQ (reference sequence). The CDR3 runs to 15 residues. J was trimmed by 0 bases and V by 1 base; bases with no gene match: 1. CDR3 sequence: CASSLGQGLNTEAFF. The CDR3 nucleotides read TGTGCCAGCAGCTTAGGACAGGGGTTGAACACTGAAGCTTTCTTT.

The V and J genes are TRBV29-1 and TRBJ2-7, with 10 bases matching TRBD1. Trimming cost V 4 bases and J 2 bases; bases outside gene matches: 8. Germline values: CDR1 SQVTM, CDR2 ANQGSEA. The CDR3 is made up of 15 amino acids. CDR3 sequence reads: CSVAPGQGFAYEQYF. Here the CDR3 DNA reads TGCAGCGTTGCGCCGGGACAGGGGTTCGCCTACGAGCAGTACTTC.

The chain joins TRBV7-2 to TRBJ2-5; D perhaps matches TRBD2 (5 bases). The CDR3 covers 14 residues. Trimming removed 4 bases from V and 0 bases from J, with 9 bases in between. In germline, CDR1 is SGHTA, CDR2 FQGNSA. This chain's CDR3 is CASSYGLYQETQYF. CDR3 DNA sequence: TGTGCCAGCAGCTACGGACTGTACCAAGAGACCCAGTACTTC.

The chain recombines TRBV6-1 with TRBJ2-3; no clear D gene. Germline CDR1 and CDR2: MNHNS and SASEGT. The CDR3 sequence is 16 residues long. V lost 2 bases, J lost 4 bases, and 16 bases lay in between. The CDR3 region has the DNA TGTGCCAGCAGTGAATCGATTAGTGGCCAATCAGATACGCAGTATTTT. Translated: CASSESISGQSDTQYF.

This clone was detected only once. The CDR3 DNA follows: TGTGCCAGCGGCCTCCGTATAGACACTGAAGCTTTCTTT. Residues: CASGLRIDTEAFF. The genes are TRBV28 and TRBJ1-1; no firm D call. This CDR3 has 13 residues. Trimming shortened V by 8 bases and J by 3 bases, and 13 bases separated the two germline ends. CDR1 is MDHEN and CDR2 is SYDVKM in the germline V gene.

V and J are TRBV4-1 and TRBJ2-7, with TRBD2 matching over 10 bases. V lost 0 bases and J lost 3; bases outside the gene matches: 5. CDR3 length equals 16 residues. Germline-derived CDR1 and CDR2 are MGHRA and YSYEKL. For the CDR3, the DNA is TGCGCCAGCAGCCAAGATGGGCTAGCGGGGGTCTACGAGCAGTACTTC. Translation: CASSQDGLAGVYEQYF.

V gene TRBV18 combines with J gene TRBJ2-3; D is possibly TRBD2 (5 bases). Deletions cut 2 bases from V and 0 bases from J, with 9 bases between. Germline V lookup: CDR1 KGHSH, CDR2 LQKENI. The CDR3 runs to 15 residues. The CDR3, as DNA: TGTGCCAGCTCACCAGTTTCGGGAAGCACAGATACGCAGTATTTT. Translated: CASSPVSGSTDTQYF.

This chain connects TRBV2 to TRBJ2-5; no definite D call. V was shortened by 5 bases and J by 3 bases, with 7 bases between the two germline ends. This CDR3 region has 12 residues. The germline CDR1 and CDR2 sequences are SNHLY and FYNNEI. CDR3 DNA sequence: TGTGCCAGCAGTTACATCGAAGAGACCCAGTACTTC. Protein product: CASSYIEETQYF.

The chain recombines TRBV21-1 with TRBJ1-4. TRBV21-1 constitutes a pseudogene. The length of the CDR3 is 14 residues. CDR3 loop: CASSREAANEKLFF. DNA of the CDR3: TGTGCCAGCAGCAGAGAAGCGGCTAATGAAAAACTGTTTTTT.

The chain employs TRBV4-1 and TRBJ2-7, with D possibly TRBD2 on 6 matching bases. The V and J ends lost 4 bases and 7 bases respectively, with 14 bases between them. Germline V lookup: CDR1 MGHRA, CDR2 YSYEKL. The length of the CDR3 is 13 residues. The CDR3 bases are TGCGCCAGCAGCCGCCTTACGGAGGGTGAGCAGTACTTC. Protein: CASSRLTEGEQYF.

The chain combines TRBV19 with TRBJ2-5, with 7 bases fitting TRBD1. Germline values: CDR1 LNHDA, CDR2 SQIVND (reference sequence). The length of the CDR3 is 13 residues. V dropped 10 bases and J dropped 2; count of bases not matched to a gene: 7. The CDR3 DNA reads as TGTGCCACTGGGGACAGTTCGCAAGAGACCCAGTACTTC. Translated: CATGDSSQETQYF.

The V and J genes are TRBV9 and TRBJ2-5; 8 nucleotides line up with TRBD2. Unmatched junction bases numbered 9, after V lost 3 bases and J lost 2 bases. This CDR3 is 16 amino acids long. The germline V gene has CDR1 SGDLS and CDR2 YYNGEE. The CDR3 DNA reads as TGTGCCAGCAGCGCTTTGGACGGGGGGGGACAAGAGACCCAGTACTTC. This codes for CASSALDGGGQETQYF.

The chain couples TRBV19 to TRBJ1-2, with D perhaps TRBD1 (5 bases). CDR3 size: 14 residues. Germline V gene lookup returns CDR1 LNHDA and CDR2 SQIVND (reference sequence). V shed 7 bases and J shed 4 bases, with 16 bases lying between them. This CDR3 is CASIPTRGGYGYTF. The CDR3 DNA is TGTGCCAGTATCCCAACGAGGGGCGGCTATGGCTACACCTTC.

The J gene is TRBJ2-7, the V gene TRBV4-1, with 12 positions matching TRBD1. V shed 1 base, J shed 4 bases, and the junction held 5 bases outside the gene matches. CDR1 and CDR2 from the germline V gene are MGHRA and YSYEKL. This CDR3 contains 16 residues. As DNA, the CDR3 is TGCGCCAGCAGCCAAGCGCCGGGACAGGGGGCGTACGAGCAGTACTTC. Translated, it gives CASSQAPGQGAYEQYF.

V gene TRBV11-1 combines with J gene TRBJ2-3, with D hard to call. CDR1 SGHAT and CDR2 FQDESV come from the germline V gene (reference sequence). Trimming removed 3 bases from V and 0 bases from J, with 4 bases in between. This CDR3 has 13 amino acids. The CDR3 sequence is CASSFWSTDTQYF. The CDR3 DNA reads as TGTGCCAGCAGCTTTTGGAGCACAGATACGCAGTATTTT. The full variable domain, its missing parts supplied by reference TRBV11-1 and TRBJ2-3, is EAEVAQSPRYKITEKSQAVAFWCDPISGHATLYWYRQILGQGPELLVQFQDESVVDDSQLPKDRFSAERLKGVDSTLKIQPAELGDSAMYLCASSFWSTDTQYFGPGTRLTVL.

The chain couples TRBV7-8 to TRBJ2-5, with D possibly being TRBD1 (5 bases). The DNA end is more similar to TRBJ2-7, so the J call may be wrong. This CDR3 comprises 14 residues. Germline V gives CDR1 SGHVS, CDR2 FQNEAQ. The CDR3 region has the DNA TGTGCCAGCAGCCCGCGACAGAGCTCCTACGAGCAGTACTTC. Residues: CASSPRQSSYEQYF.